These 9 T cell receptor beta chains came from one sample sequenced in a study of blood T cell repertoires in COVID-19. Sequencing was performed with immunoSEQ multiplex PCR; in TCRdb, only in-frame clones are kept and a portion is missing. The table includes about 220,000 clones, 80% to 85% detected once. Material for sequencing was peripheral blood. The receptors were sampled from a woman aged 25 to 45 who had recovered from COVID-19.

This sequence joins TRBV30 and TRBJ2-7; 10 nucleotides agree with TRBD1. V dropped 3 bases and J dropped 5; count of bases not matched to a gene: 10. CDR3 size: 15 residues. From germline, CDR1 is GTSNPN and CDR2 SVGIG (reference sequence). The CDR3, as DNA: TGTGCCTGGAGCCGGGACAGGGGATTGAGGGACGAGCAGTACTTC. It codes for CAWSRDRGLRDEQYF. Full variable domain (rest looked up from reference TRBV30 and TRBJ2-7): SQTIHQWPATLVQPVGSPLSLECTVEGTSNPNLYWYRQAAGRGLQLLFYSVGIGQISSEVPQNLSASRPQDRQFILSSKKLLLSDSGFYLCAWSRDRGLRDEQYFGPGTRLTVT.

The V call is TRBV9, the J call TRBJ2-3; D possibly corresponds to TRBD2 (6 bases). The CDR3 spans 15 residues. The V end was cut by 4 bases, the J end by 2 bases, with 14 bases between. Germline V gives CDR1 SGDLS, CDR2 YYNGEE. CDR3 DNA: TGTGCCAGCAGCTTGGGGGGAGTTGACACAGATACGCAGTATTTT. Translated, it gives CASSLGGVDTDTQYF.

This chain connects TRBV6-6 to TRBJ2-1; 8 bases are shared with TRBD2. Germline loops: CDR1 MNHNY, CDR2 SVGAGI (reference sequence). CDR3 length: 16 residues. Trimming at V came to 0 bases and at J to 7 bases, leaving 8 bases not matched to a gene. CDR3: CASSYSSQRGGNEQFF. The CDR3 DNA reads as TGTGCCAGCAGTTACTCTAGTCAACGGGGGGGGAATGAGCAGTTCTTC.

The chain employs TRBV30 and TRBJ1-2, with D unresolved. Germline V gene data show CDR1 as GTSNPN and CDR2 as SVGIG (reference sequence). Trimming cost V 3 bases and J 5 bases, with 10 bases left between them. The CDR3 spans 12 residues. The DNA for the CDR3 is TGTGCCTGGAGGGATACAGAGTATGGCTACACCTTC. It yields the protein CAWRDTEYGYTF. Filled out from reference TRBV30 and TRBJ1-2, the complete variable domain reads SQTIHQWPATLVQPVGSPLSLECTVEGTSNPNLYWYRQAAGRGLQLLFYSVGIGQISSEVPQNLSASRPQDRQFILSSKKLLLSDSGFYLCAWRDTEYGYTFGSGTRLTVV.

The rearrangement joins TRBV27 to TRBJ2-7; D is perhaps TRBD2 (5 bases). This CDR3 contains 15 residues. Germline loops: CDR1 MNHEY, CDR2 SMNVEV (reference sequence). V gave up 4 bases and J gave up 7 bases, with 20 bases separating them. The CDR3 sequence is CASSYMGRTSGEQYF. DNA of the CDR3: TGTGCCAGCAGTTACATGGGCCGAACCTCGGGGGAGCAGTACTTC.

This sequence joins TRBV27 and TRBJ1-4; D not resolved. CDR1 and CDR2 (germline): MNHEY, SMNVEV (reference sequence). The CDR3 has 15 residues. Deletions cut 5 bases from V and 5 bases from J, with 15 bases between. CDR3 sequence reads: CASSLVLSVNEKLFF. DNA for the CDR3: TGTGCCAGCAGTCTAGTCCTGTCGGTGAATGAAAAACTGTTTTTT.

The chain has TRBV5-4 and TRBJ2-5, with 8 bases identical to TRBD1. The CDR3 sequence is 14 residues long. V lost 4 bases to trimming and J lost 1 base; unmatched junction nucleotides: 3. Per germline, CDR1 SGHNT and CDR2 YYREEE (reference sequence). CDR3 loop: CASSQDRAQETQYF. DNA of the CDR3: TGTGCCAGCAGCCAGGACAGGGCCCAAGAGACCCAGTACTTC.

V usage is TRBV28 and J usage is TRBJ2-6, with 12 bases matching TRBD2. Trimming removed 8 bases from V and 0 bases from J; junction bases left unmatched: 5. The CDR3 totals 17 residues. Germline CDR1 and CDR2: MDHEN and SYDVKM. The CDR3 DNA reads as TGTGCCAGCGGGGGACTAGCGGGTCGCTCTGGGGCCAACGTCCTGACTTTC. This sequence encodes CASGGLAGRSGANVLTF.

V and J are TRBV7-9 and TRBJ2-1, with 9 bases that match TRBD2. Per the germline V gene, CDR1 is SEHNR and CDR2 is FQNEAQ (reference sequence). V lost 5 bases and J lost 8; bases outside the gene matches: 10. The CDR3 runs 15 residues. This chain's CDR3 is CASSPPVAGVDEQFF. The CDR3 nucleotides are TGTGCCAGCAGCCCCCCAGTAGCGGGAGTCGATGAGCAGTTCTTC.